A single sample gave rise to the 19 T cell receptor beta chains below, sequenced in a study of T cell changes during pregnancy in multiple sclerosis. Libraries were prepared by immunoSEQ multiplex PCR; TCRdb keeps only in-frame clonotypes and omits some of them. The data hold under 70,000 clones, with roughly 93% observed a single time. This specimen was peripheral blood, taken in the second trimester of pregnancy. These receptors all come from a female donor with multiple sclerosis, enrolled in a pregnancy study.

The chain employs TRBV10-3 and TRBJ1-6; maybe TRBD1 (5 bases). Trimming removed 3 bases from V and 8 bases from J, with 14 bases in between. This CDR3 is 15 amino acids long. Germline CDR1 is ENHRY and CDR2 is SYGVKD. This CDR3 reads CAISESSGRDSPLHF. The CDR3 region has the DNA TGTGCCATCAGTGAAAGCTCAGGGAGGGATTCACCCCTCCACTTT.

The chain combines TRBV28 with TRBJ2-7; possible D gene TRBD1, 6 bases. The CDR3 runs to 14 residues. Germline V gives CDR1 MDHEN, CDR2 SYDVKM. The germline V and J ends were trimmed by 7 bases and 4 bases, with 17 bases remaining between them. Here the CDR3 reads CASIQTTQGYEQYF. The CDR3 DNA reads as TGTGCCAGCATCCAGACCACACAGGGATACGAGCAGTACTTC.

This clone was seen a single time. V usage is TRBV5-1 and J usage is TRBJ2-3; TRBD2 agrees at 9 bases. Germline lookup yields CDR1 SGHRS and CDR2 YFSETQ. The junction had 4 bases not matched to a gene; V was cut back by 0 bases and J by 5 bases. This CDR3 has 15 amino acids. CDR3 in amino acids: CASSLVGGGVDTQYF. The CDR3 DNA follows: TGCGCCAGCAGCTTGGTAGGCGGGGGGGTAGATACGCAGTATTTT.

This chain uses TRBV29-1 with TRBJ2-7, with 14 bases lining up with TRBD2. After removal of 1 base from V and 5 bases from J, the junction contained 4 bases not matched to a gene. The CDR3 consists of 15 residues. Germline V CDR1 and CDR2: SQVTM, ANQGSEA. The CDR3 sequence is CSVEGLAGGLDEQYF. The CDR3 DNA is TGCAGCGTTGAAGGACTAGCGGGGGGGCTGGACGAGCAGTACTTC.

The V and J genes are TRBV7-2 and TRBJ2-1, with D maybe TRBD2 (7 bases). The CDR3 extends over 14 amino acids. Trimming took 5 bases from V and 4 from J, leaving 12 bases between them. Germline loops: CDR1 SGHTA, CDR2 FQGNSA. CDR3 DNA: TGTGCCAGCAGCAAAGGGGGGGCATACAATGAGCAGTTCTTC. It encodes CASSKGGAYNEQFF. The whole variable domain, filled in from reference TRBV7-2 and TRBJ2-1, reads GAGVSQSPSNKVTEKGKDVELRCDPISGHTALYWYRQSLGQGLEFLIYFQGNSAPDKSGLPSDRFSAERTGGSVSTLTIQRTQQEDSAVYLCASSKGGAYNEQFFGPGTRLTVL.

This clone was observed a handful of times. The chain joins TRBV20-1 to TRBJ1-1; D is perhaps TRBD1 (6 bases). CDR1 is DFQATT and CDR2 is SNEGSKA in the germline V gene (reference sequence). Trimming left V 7 bases short and J 3 bases short, with 9 bases between. The CDR3 runs to 11 residues. CDR3 in DNA: TGCAGTGTCAAGGGGGACACTGAAGCTTTCTTT. It translates to CSVKGDTEAFF.

The V and J genes are TRBV10-1 and TRBJ2-3, with TRBD2 matching over 16 bases. Germline CDR1 and CDR2: WNHNN and SYGVQD (reference sequence). The CDR3 extends over 19 amino acids. V trimming: 6 bases; J trimming: 4 bases; junction bases outside the gene matches: 13. The CDR3 DNA reads TGCGCCAGCAGCATGCCGGGACTAGCGGGGGGGCCGGATGCAGATACGCAGTATTTT. It translates to CASSMPGLAGGPDADTQYF.

The chain couples TRBV18 to TRBJ1-6, with unresolved D. The CDR3 has 13 amino acids. V was shortened by 6 bases and J by 12 bases, with 15 bases between the two germline ends. The germline V gene encodes CDR1 KGHSH and CDR2 LQKENI. In DNA form, the CDR3 reads TGTGCCAGCTCTACGGGCCCCGGGGAACCCCTCCACTTT. Translation: CASSTGPGEPLHF.

This clone was detected only once. The chain links TRBV13 to TRBJ2-7; TRBD2 might be the D (5 bases). V was trimmed by 11 bases and J by 6 bases, leaving 23 bases between them. Per the germline V gene, CDR1 is PRHDT and CDR2 is FYEKMQ (reference sequence). The CDR3 is 14 amino acids. This CDR3 reads CASQPGVQYGEQYF. In DNA form, the CDR3 reads TGTGCCTCTCAGCCCGGGGTCCAGTACGGCGAGCAGTACTTC.

This chain joins TRBV11-2 and TRBJ2-3; the D gene is possibly TRBD2 (6 bases). V lost 4 bases to trimming and J lost 4 bases, with 24 bases between them. The CDR3 is 18 residues long. CDR1 and CDR2 (germline): SGHAT, FQNNGV. CDR3 nucleotide sequence: TGTGCCAGCAGCTCAACGGGGTGGGGCGGAGGGAGCGCAGATACGCAGTATTTT. Its protein product is CASSSTGWGGGSADTQYF.

The chain employs TRBV7-9 and TRBJ2-1; TRBD2 is a possible D gene (7 bases). In germline, CDR1 is SEHNR, CDR2 FQNEAQ (reference sequence). V shed 1 base and J shed 0 bases, with 13 bases lying between them. This CDR3 is built from 17 residues. The CDR3 loop is CASSLGRGGYSYNEQFF. As DNA, the CDR3 is TGTGCCAGCAGCTTAGGGAGGGGGGGGTACTCCTACAATGAGCAGTTCTTC.

The rearrangement links TRBV10-3 to TRBJ1-1; D unclear. V lost 3 bases and J 7 bases, leaving 9 bases between the germline ends. Looked up from germline, CDR1 is ENHRY and CDR2 is SYGVKD. The CDR3 has 12 residues. The CDR3 here is CAISDGGIEAFF. DNA of the CDR3: TGTGCCATCAGTGATGGAGGGATTGAAGCTTTCTTT.

The chain couples TRBV15 to TRBJ1-2; 12 bases fit TRBD1. There are 14 residues in the CDR3. The ends lost 8 bases at V and 5 bases at J; junction bases unmatched: 6. CDR1 is LNHNV and CDR2 is YYDKDF in the germline V gene (reference sequence). For the CDR3, the DNA is TGTGCCACCCGAAAGGGACAGGGGGCATATGGCTACACCTTC. Amino acids: CATRKGQGAYGYTF.

The genes are TRBV7-6 and TRBJ2-5, with D unclear. Germline V CDR1 and CDR2: SGHVS, FNYEAQ. Trimming removed 5 bases from V and 0 bases from J, with 19 bases in between. The length of the CDR3 is 17 residues. The CDR3, as DNA: TGTGCCAGCAGCAATAGCCGCCTAGGTTTCGACCAAGAGACCCAGTACTTC. Protein: CASSNSRLGFDQETQYF.

This chain uses TRBV10-3 with TRBJ2-3, with TRBD2 identical over 9 bases. There are 14 residues in the CDR3. Trimming at V came to 7 bases and at J to 6 bases, leaving 8 bases not matched to a gene. CDR1 is ENHRY and CDR2 is SYGVKD in the germline V gene. CDR3: CAIKGAAGGDTQYF. The CDR3 nucleotides are TGTGCCATCAAGGGGGCGGCGGGGGGGGATACGCAGTATTTT.

This chain joins TRBV6-1 and TRBJ2-3; no definite D call. V gave up 4 bases and J gave up 3 bases, with 17 bases separating them. The CDR3 totals 16 residues. Germline assignment: CDR1 MNHNS and CDR2 SASEGT. CDR3 sequence: CASSGTGGSRTDTQYF. CDR3 coding DNA: TGTGCCAGCAGTGGAACCGGTGGGTCCAGGACAGATACGCAGTATTTT.

The chain couples TRBV6-1 to TRBJ1-2; TRBD1 matches 7 bases. V was clipped by 2 bases and J by 4 bases; unmatched bases: 7. Germline V gene sequence: CDR1 MNHNS, CDR2 SASEGT. The CDR3 loop spans 15 amino acids. DNA of the CDR3: TGTGCCAGCAGTGAAAGTGTGGGACAGACCTATGGCTACACCTTC. It specifies CASSESVGQTYGYTF.

CDR3 nucleotides: TGTGCCAGCAGCCCCCTCCCCTCCACTGAAGCTTTCTTT. Residues: CASSPLPSTEAFF. The chain links TRBV7-6 to TRBJ1-1; D uncertain. This CDR3 comprises 13 residues. CDR1 is SGHVS and CDR2 is FNYEAQ in the germline V gene. The germline V and J ends were trimmed by 5 bases and 4 bases, with 11 bases remaining between them. The complete variable domain, with remaining parts taken from reference TRBV7-6 and TRBJ1-1, reads GAGVSQSPRYKVTKRGQDVALRCDPISGHVSLYWYRQALGQGPEFLTYFNYEAQQDKSGLPNDRFSAERPEGSISTLTIQRTEQRDSAMYRCASSPLPSTEAFFGQGTRLTVV.

V is TRBV19 and J is TRBJ2-3; 9 nucleotides line up with TRBD1. Germline CDR1 reads LNHDA; CDR2 reads SQIVND (reference sequence). CDR3 size: 15 residues. J gave up 4 bases and V 6 bases, and 8 bases lay outside the gene matches. The DNA of the CDR3 is TGTGCCAGTAGGAGAGACAGGGGGGCGGCAGATACGCAGTATTTT. This translates into CASRRDRGAADTQYF. The full variable domain, in which reference TRBV19 and TRBJ2-3 provide the parts outside the CDR3, is DGGITQSPKYLFRKEGQNVTLSCEQNLNHDAMYWYRQDPGQGLRLIYYSQIVNDFQKGDIAEGYSVSREKKESFPLTVTSAQKNPTAFYLCASRRDRGAADTQYFGPGTRLTVL.